The following is a TCR beta chain sequence with its context. Its antigen is still unknown. It has no much larger one-base neighbor in the sample; base qualities were not kept. The CDR3, from cysteine to phenylalanine, totals 15 residues. Kept here is only the CDR3 DNA, which spans 45 bases and is read in frame from base 1. The germline V end is reduced by 4 bases and the J end by 2 bases; junction bases left unmatched: 6. CDR1 SGHRS and CDR2 YFSETQ are derived from the germline V gene. Donors were healthy HIV-negative adults with no recently reported acute infections or vaccinations. All donors were Caucasian adults living in Nashville, Tennessee, USA. CD4+ T cells were enriched by magnetic negative selection, after which naive cells were positively selected on CD45RA and the negative fraction was taken as the memory subset. Blood was obtained by leukapheresis, after which PBMCs were separated by Ficoll-Histopaque density gradient centrifugation and cryopreserved in liquid nitrogen vapor phase. Analytical flow cytometry was used to check the purity and quantity of every magnetically sorted T cell population. Each sorted fraction had its genomic DNA isolated and then quantified by UV absorbance on a Nanodrop 2000c.

This sample is drawn from a study of shared clonotypes between healthy human individuals (TCRdb year 2020). Turning to the overall study: A few men and two women, aged 18 to 49 years, made up the cohort. To increase sequencing depth and limit assay-specific biases, different laboratories used diverse techniques to prepare libraries and sequence TCR repertoires. To estimate repertoire size and how much clonotypes are shared between individuals, the study performed deep sequencing of blood TCR repertoires from a few healthy adults. Per donor, leukapheresis produced somewhere between about 0.9 and 9.5 billion PBMCs. Per donor, three plates each were used for CD4 naive and CD4 memory, two for CD8 naive, and one for CD8 memory. The study at large found these results: Naive subsets generally had larger estimated clonotype richness than memory subsets. Compared with non-shared clonotypes, the clonotypes found in all four sorted-subset donors had higher generation probabilities. Because the study included only a small number of donors, the genetic and exposure-history diversity represented was limited. Only blood was sampled, and tissue TCR repertoires likely differ from those in blood. Across a handful of donors, roughly 5% of naive CD4, approximately 3.6% of naive CD8, under 2.5% of memory CD4, and 0.4% of memory CD8 clonotypes were shared. Even with the large sequencing depth, rarefaction of the sorted-subset datasets indicated that sequencing was incomplete. Based on pairwise subsampling, the degree of clonotype sharing among donors was expected to be affected by sequencing depth.

Using the deep immunoSEQ assay, multiplex PCR amplified TCR CDR3 regions from genomic DNA. Extracted genomic DNA from each cell subset was distributed evenly across all wells of several immunoSEQ 96-well plates, and each plate was treated as a replicate. Each replicate PCR for sorted subsets received around 0.2 ug genomic DNA, equal to roughly 29,000 T cell genomes. Purified libraries were measured with a Qubit 3.0 fluorometer, size-checked on a Bioanalyzer 2100, and measured again with the KAPA Library Quantification kit. Every immunoSEQ 96-well plate was sequenced on a separate single-read 150-cycle Illumina NextSeq 550 flow cell. Regarding the original processing steps: Because the immunoSEQ output included only junctional sequences and no quality scores, the filtering could not be the same as the filtering used for full-length reads. Sequences were annotated with PyIR, a Python wrapper for IgBLAST v1.9, and V/J genes and CDR3 were assigned using IMGT germline references. Reads with weak V/J assignments (E-value above 1e-6), missing CDR3, stop codons, out-of-frame junctions, or ambiguous translated residues were removed. V3J clonotypes were defined as sequences sharing an identical inferred V gene, J gene, and CDR3 amino acid sequence. To compute the percentage overlap between repertoires, the number of shared unique clonotypes was divided by the size of the smaller repertoire. Three approaches were used to assess repertoire richness: RTK rarefaction, the Chao1 estimator, and Recon v2.1 estimates of unobserved clonotypes. Generation probabilities for all TCRbeta clonotypes obtained by the gDNA method from a handful of donors were computed using OLGA. In TCRdb, the immuneACCESS table is reduced to in-frame sequences with V and J assigned. These tables do not hold every clone; where another copy was compared, an unresolved V gene accounts for under half, and the others remain unexplained. Clonal size and the V and J genes are those of that table, whereas D and trimming came from the DNA. The sample table records around 2.1 million clones; roughly 95% of these occur just once. Approximately 0.13% of the sample is in the top ten clones.

The TCR sequence derives from a man between 18 and 29 years old in good health. This sequence uses TRBV5-1 and TRBJ1-3, and TRBD1 aligns with 7 junction nucleotides. The sample taken for sequencing was naive CD4+ T cells sorted from blood. The cell subset or site label, as the study defines it: CD45RA+ positively selected. The CDR3 sequence is CASSTNTGAGNTIYF. The DNA is as follows: TGCGCCAGCAGCACAAATACAGGGGCTGGAAACACCATATATTTT. Full variable domain (CDR3 extended with the reference TRBV5-1 and TRBJ1-3 proteins): KAGVTQTPRYLIKTRGQQVTLSCSPISGHRSVSWYQQTPGQGLQFLFEYFSETQRNKGNFPGRFSGRQFSNSRSEMNVSTLELGDSALYLCASSTNTGAGNTIYFGEGSWLTVV.